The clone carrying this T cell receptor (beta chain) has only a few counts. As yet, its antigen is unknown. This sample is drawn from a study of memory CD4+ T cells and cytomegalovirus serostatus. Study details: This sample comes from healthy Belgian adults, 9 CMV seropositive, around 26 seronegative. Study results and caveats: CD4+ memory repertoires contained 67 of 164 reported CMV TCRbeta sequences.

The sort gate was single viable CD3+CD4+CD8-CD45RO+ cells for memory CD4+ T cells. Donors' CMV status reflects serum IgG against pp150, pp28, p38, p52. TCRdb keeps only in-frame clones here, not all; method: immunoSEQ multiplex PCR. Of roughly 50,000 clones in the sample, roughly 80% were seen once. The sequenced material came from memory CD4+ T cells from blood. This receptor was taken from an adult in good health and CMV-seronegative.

Here the CDR3 reads CASRSGGLVGEQYF. CDR3 DNA sequence: TGCGCCAGCAGATCCGGCGGACTTGTGGGGGAGCAGTACTTC. The chain is built from TRBV5-1 and TRBJ2-7, with D possibly TRBD2 on 5 matching bases. The CDR3 consists of 14 residues. CDR1 and CDR2 (germline): SGHRS, YFSETQ. V was clipped by 5 bases and J by 7 bases, with 19 bases between them.